Listed below are T cell receptor beta chains from one sample, sequenced in a study of T cell responses to AZD1222 COVID-19 vaccine. The data were produced by immunoSEQ multiplex PCR, yet TCRdb's version contains in-frame clones alone and is incomplete. Of roughly 140,000 clones in the sample, roughly four fifths were seen once. Source: peripheral blood, taken on day 0 of MenACWY control vaccination. These receptors were obtained from an adult in good health. Both conserved end residues are part of each CDR3. The D gene is left open where the match is weak. Size is stated for part of the rows, as once, few or many counts, or as a class when the clone is expanded.

TRBJ2-2 - - TRBV4-1 TGCGCCAGCAGCCAAGATCTTTGGGGCGGGGAGCTGTTTTTT CASSQDLWGGELFF
TRBJ2-3 TRBD2 - TRBV12-3/TRBV12-4 TGTGCCAGCGCGGGAGCCGGAGATACGCAGTATTTT CASAGAGDTQYF
TRBJ2-2 - - TRBV5-8 TGTGCCAGCAGCCTACCGAGGACGACCGGGGAGCTGTTTTTT CASSLPRTTGELFF
TRBJ1-5 - - TRBV4-2 TGTGCCAGCAGCCAAGATCAGGGGCAGCCCCAGCATTTT CASSQDQGQPQHF
TRBJ2-1 TRBD2 - TRBV5-5 TGTGCCAGCAGCTTGCGTATAGCGGGGGGTCCCCTCGGGGGTGAGCAGTTCTTC CASSLRIAGGPLGGEQFF
TRBJ1-2 - - TRBV9 TGTGCCAGCAGCGAGTGGGACTCCTCGGCAAGTGGCTACACCTTC CASSEWDSSASGYTF
TRBJ2-2 - - TRBV10-3 TGTGCCATCAGTGACGGAAACGGGGAGCTGTTTTTT CAISDGNGELFF
TRBJ2-3 - - TRBV20-1 TGCAGTGCTAAACGGTGGGATACGCAGTATTTT CSAKRWDTQYF
TRBJ2-1 - - TRBV29-1 TGCAGCGTTCAGGGTGGTTCCTACAATGAGCAGTTCTTC CSVQGGSYNEQFF
TRBJ1-4 TRBD1 - TRBV6-5 TGTGCCAGCAGCCCCGGGACAGGGGGTGAAAAACTGTTTTTT CASSPGTGGEKLFF
TRBJ2-5 TRBD1 - TRBV7-9 TGTGCCAGCAGCTTAGGGGGACAGGAGTACTTC CASSLGGQEYF
TRBJ2-1 - - TRBV7-9 TGTGCCAGCAGCTTAGAGGGGGGTGAGCAGTTCTTC CASSLEGGEQFF
TRBJ1-2 - - TRBV7-2 TGTGCCAGCAGCTTGCCGGGAGGGGTTTATGGCTACACCTTC CASSLPGGVYGYTF
TRBJ1-4 - - TRBV18 TGTGCCAGCTCACCACTCGCTGCGCAAACTAATGAAAAACTGTTTTTT CASSPLAAQTNEKLFF
TRBJ2-3 - - TRBV3-1/TRBV3-2 TGTGCCAGCAGCCAAGGACTCGCGGGCACAGATACGCAGTATTTT CASSQGLAGTDTQYF
TRBJ2-5 - - TRBV10-3 TGTGCCATCAGTGAGTCGAACAGAAAAGAGACCCAGTACTTC CAISESNRKETQYF
TRBJ1-5 - - TRBV5-6 TGTGCCAGCAGCTTGGACTACAAAACTTATAGCAATCAGCCCCAGCATTTT CASSLDYKTYSNQPQHF
TRBJ1-1 - - TRBV20-1 TGCAGTCTAGTTTTGGGGGTTGCTTTCTTT CSLVLGVAFF
TRBJ1-5 - - TRBV5-6 TGTGCCAGCAGCTTTGTCGATCAGCCCCAGCATTTT CASSFVDQPQHF
TRBJ1-3 - - TRBV3-1/TRBV3-2 TGTGCCAGCAGTCGAGGGCTCGCGGGAAACACCATATATTTT CASSRGLAGNTIYF
TRBJ1-2 - - TRBV28 TGTGCCACCCAGACAGGCCCCTATGGCTACACCTTC CATQTGPYGYTF
TRBJ2-2 - - TRBV19 TGTGCCAGTAGTATCATGGGCAGGGTGGGGGACACCGGGGAGCTGTTTTTT CASSIMGRVGDTGELFF
TRBJ1-2 TRBD1 - TRBV5-1 TGCGCCAGCAGCTTCCGGGACAGGGATCGCGGCTACACCTTC CASSFRDRDRGYTF
TRBJ2-1 - - TRBV4-2 TGTGCCAGCAGTATCTTCGAGGGGCCCGGGAATGAGCAGTTCTTC CASSIFEGPGNEQFF
TRBJ2-3 - - TRBV19 TGTGCCAGTAGTATAGGCGCCAGCACAGATACGCAGTATTTT CASSIGASTDTQYF
TRBJ1-5 TRBD1 - TRBV10-3 TGTGCCATCAGTCGGACAGGGGGAAATCAGCCCCAGCATTTT CAISRTGGNQPQHF
TRBJ2-3 - - TRBV21-1 TGTGCCAGCAGCAAAGCGGGGGCGCCCACAGATACGCAGTATTTT CASSKAGAPTDTQYF
TRBJ1-4 - - TRBV3-1/TRBV3-2 TGTGCCAGCAGCCGAGCCTTAACTAATGAAAAACTGTTTTTT CASSRALTNEKLFF
TRBJ2-3 - - TRBV7-9 TGTGCCAGCAGCTCCCGGGCCCCTGAGGCGCAGTATTTT CASSSRAPEAQYF
TRBJ1-4 TRBD1 - TRBV12-5 TGTGCTAGTGGTGTAGGACAGGGACGTGAAAAACTGTTTTTT CASGVGQGREKLFF
TRBJ1-2 - - TRBV27 TGTGCCAGCAGTTGGTCTGGGGGGGCGTCTAACTATGGCTACACCTTC CASSWSGGASNYGYTF
TRBJ1-2 TRBD1 - TRBV7-2 TGTGCCAGCAGCGCCCGGACAGGGACATTTGATGGCTACACCTTC CASSARTGTFDGYTF
TRBJ2-1 - - TRBV3-1/TRBV3-2 TGTGCCAGCAGCCAAGGCGGTACTTACGCTGAGCAGTTCTTC CASSQGGTYAEQFF
TRBJ1-5 - - TRBV3-1/TRBV3-2 TGTGCCAGCAGCCAAGCCTATGATCAGCCCCAGCATTTT CASSQAYDQPQHF
TRBJ1-1 TRBD1 - TRBV14 TGTGCCAGCAGCCCCCTTGGGACAGGCCGGAACACTGAAGCTTTCTTT CASSPLGTGRNTEAFF
TRBJ1-5 - - TRBV28 TGTGCCAGCAGCCCCGGGGGGGGCTTGCAGCCCCAGCATTTT CASSPGGGLQPQHF
TRBJ1-5 - - TRBV30 TGTGCCTGGAGTGGGGGGGGCCATCAGCCCCAGCATTTT CAWSGGGHQPQHF
TRBJ2-1 - - TRBV7-2 TGTGCCAGCAGCTACCGCGGACGAACTCTTGGTGAGCAGTTCTTC CASSYRGRTLGEQFF
TRBJ1-2 - - TRBV7-2 TGTGCCAGCAGCTTAGCCCCTAACGCTAACTATGGCTACACCTTC CASSLAPNANYGYTF
TRBJ1-2 - once TRBV5-6 TGTGCCAGCAGCTTGAGTCCGGGAACGTATGGCTACACCTTC CASSLSPGTYGYTF
TRBJ2-3 - - TRBV11-3 TGTGCCAGCAGCTTGACAAGGGGAGCAGATACGCAGTATTTT CASSLTRGADTQYF
TRBJ1-1 - - TRBV10-1 TGCGCCAGCGCCAGGGCCCTAGGCACTGAAGCTTTCTTT CASARALGTEAFF
TRBJ1-2 - - TRBV7-2 TGTGCCAGCAGCTTACTAAGGGGGACCGGTGGCTACACCTTC CASSLLRGTGGYTF